A selection of T cell receptor beta chains follows, all from one sample in a study of blood T cells in healthy people across ages. TCRdb reprocessed the 5' RACE reads via MiXCR and lists one record per CDR3 protein. The table includes fewer than 2,000,000 distinct CDR3 sequences, roughly 43% detected once. Sample: blood. The receptors stem from a human donor in good health. Both conserved end residues are part of each CDR3. D genes are given only for firm matches. The size field is filled for only some rows; it gives once, few, many or a size class.

j_call clone_size v_call d_call cdr3_aa cdr3_nt
TRBJ2-7 - TRBV12-3/TRBV12-4 TRBD2 CASSSGTMNEQYF TGTGCCAGCAGTTCCGGGACTATGAATGAGCAGTACTTC
TRBJ2-7 - TRBV9 - CASSPDSQPTYEQYF TGTGCCAGCAGCCCGGATAGCCAGCCCACCTACGAGCAGTACTTC
TRBJ2-1 - TRBV15 TRBD2 CATSRDGRGDEQFF TGTGCCACCAGCAGGGATGGCCGGGGGGATGAGCAGTTCTTC
TRBJ2-3 - TRBV5-1 TRBD1 CASSRQGADADTQYF TGCGCCAGCAGTAGGCAGGGGGCTGACGCAGATACGCAGTATTTT
TRBJ2-7 - TRBV7-9 TRBD1 CASSQRGTGVHEQYF TGTGCCAGCAGCCAACGCGGGACAGGGGTCCACGAGCAGTACTTC
TRBJ1-5 - TRBV12-5 - CASGAVYNQPQHF TGTGCTAGTGGGGCAGTCTACAATCAGCCCCAGCATTTT
TRBJ2-1 - TRBV7-2 - CASSLAGYNGQFF TGTGCCAGCAGCTTAGCAGGTTACAATGGGCAGTTCTTC
TRBJ1-2 - TRBV10-3 - CAIRDKRMEAFMGGYTF TGTGCCATCAGAGATAAACGGATGGAAGCGTTTATGGGTGGCTACACCTTC
TRBJ2-1 many TRBV20-1 TRBD2 CSAGDTSGGAYNEQFF TGCAGTGCTGGAGACACTAGCGGGGGGGCGTACAATGAGCAGTTCTTC
TRBJ1-2 - TRBV20-1 - CTQAQVNYGYTF TGCACACAGGCACAGGTTAACTATGGCTACACCTTC
TRBJ1-2 few TRBV10-3 - CAIRGPVLGTNYGYTF TGTGCCATCAGGGGTCCGGTCCTTGGGACTAACTATGGCTACACCTTC
TRBJ2-5 - TRBV12-5 - CASGLGTQGWGETQYF TGTGCTAGTGGTTTGGGAACCCAGGGTTGGGGGGAGACCCAGTACTTC
TRBJ1-2 - TRBV20-1 TRBD1 CSSRDRGRGYGYTF TGCAGTTCCCGGGACAGGGGGCGCGGCTATGGCTACACCTTC
TRBJ1-5 - TRBV12-3/TRBV12-4 - CTSSPRDTLIYSNRPQHF TGTACCAGCTCCCCGCGGGACACGCTAATCTATAGCAATCGGCCCCAGCATTTT
TRBJ2-1 few TRBV7-2 TRBD2 CASSSPRSGGAYEQFF TGTGCCAGCAGCTCGCCAAGGAGCGGGGGGGCTTATGAGCAGTTCTTC
TRBJ2-5 - TRBV2 - CASSEPTGTRSRTIKETQYF TGTGCCAGCAGTGAACCCACTGGGACTCGCAGCCGCACAATTAAAGAGACCCAGTACTTC
TRBJ1-4 few TRBV10-3 TRBD1 CAISESTGDNEKLFF TGTGCCATCAGTGAGTCTACAGGGGATAATGAAAAACTGTTTTTT
TRBJ1-2 many TRBV7-2 - CASSLDQNYGYTF TGTGCCAGCAGCTTAGATCAGAACTATGGCTACACCTTC
TRBJ2-5 - TRBV7-2 - CASSLNIETQYF TGTGCCAGCAGCCTTAACATAGAGACCCAGTACTTC
TRBJ1-2 - TRBV14 - CASSQVGTIAVEGYTF TGTGCCAGCAGCCAAGTTGGGACAATCGCGGTAGAGGGCTACACCTTC
TRBJ2-1 - TRBV7-2 - CASSLDRGANEQFF TGTGCCAGCAGCTTAGACCGGGGGGCCAATGAGCAGTTCTTC
TRBJ2-3 many TRBV2 - CATQGLVETDTQYF TGTGCCACCCAGGGACTCGTGGAGACAGATACGCAGTATTTT
TRBJ1-2 - TRBV7-2 - CASSLVGGGGGYTF TGTGCCAGCAGCTTAGTAGGCGGTGGAGGAGGCTACACCTTC
TRBJ1-5 - TRBV28 - CASSFGVTEFNQPQHF TGTGCCAGCAGTTTTGGGGTGACAGAGTTCAATCAGCCCCAGCATTTT
TRBJ1-6 few TRBV19 - CASSSPTRGNSPLHF TGTGCCAGTAGTTCGCCGACGAGGGGAAATTCACCCCTCCACTTT
TRBJ1-1 - TRBV12-3/TRBV12-4 - CASTRRGTEAFF TGTGCCAGCACCCGGCGAGGTACTGAAGCTTTCTTT
TRBJ2-7 few TRBV12-3/TRBV12-4 TRBD1 CASSSGTGFLEQYF TGTGCCAGCAGTTCCGGGACAGGGTTTCTCGAGCAGTACTTC
TRBJ2-3 - TRBV20-1 TRBD2 CSVVSGVSDTQYF TGCAGTGTGGTGAGCGGGGTCTCAGATACGCAGTATTTT
TRBJ1-2 - TRBV20-1 - CSAREWGAGYGYTF TGCAGTGCTAGAGAATGGGGGGCCGGCTATGGCTACACCTTC
TRBJ2-7 - TRBV9 - CASSFAAVGGLYEQYF TGTGCCAGCAGTTTTGCGGCGGTCGGGGGGCTTTACGAGCAGTACTTC
TRBJ1-2 - TRBV12-3/TRBV12-4 - CASSRSGYGYTF TGCGCCAGCAGCCGGAGTGGATATGGCTACACCTTC
TRBJ1-1 - TRBV20-1 - CSAPSSGRTEAFF TGCAGTGCTCCCTCATCAGGGAGGACTGAAGCTTTCTTT
TRBJ1-1 few TRBV5-1 TRBD1 CASSEGQPVNTEAFF TGCGCCAGCAGCGAGGGACAGCCAGTGAACACTGAAGCTTTCTTT
TRBJ1-2 - TRBV12-3/TRBV12-4 TRBD1 CASKDRAQGYTF TGTGCCAGCAAAGACAGGGCTCAAGGCTACACCTTC
TRBJ2-7 - TRBV7-6 TRBD1 CASSRQGVEDEQYF TGTGCCAGCAGCCGGCAGGGGGTAGAGGACGAGCAGTACTTC
TRBJ1-2 many TRBV18 - CASSYDQRDGYGYTF TGTGCCAGCTCATACGACCAGAGGGATGGCTATGGCTACACCTTC
TRBJ1-2 once TRBV3-1 - CASSQRGPDRSYGYTF TGTGCCAGCAGCCAGAGAGGCCCAGACAGATCCTATGGCTACACCTTC
TRBJ2-3 few TRBV4-3 - CASSQYRRMGITQYF TGCGCCAGCAGCCAATATCGGCGGATGGGTATTACGCAGTATTTT
TRBJ1-5 - TRBV6-2/TRBV6-3 - CASSPQEALPQHF TGTGCCAGCAGCCCCCAGGAGGCTCTTCCCCAGCATTTT
TRBJ2-1 few TRBV6-5 TRBD1 CASSQTGTIYNEQFF TGTGCCAGCAGTCAGACAGGGACCATCTACAATGAGCAGTTCTTC
TRBJ1-2 - TRBV6-6 - CASSVAPPNYGYTF TGTGCCAGCAGTGTCGCGCCTCCTAACTATGGCTACACCTTC
TRBJ2-3 many TRBV20-1 - CSARASGTDTQYF TGCAGTGCTAGGGCTAGCGGCACAGATACGCAGTATTTT
TRBJ2-7 - TRBV4-3 TRBD1 CASSQERGTGSYEQYF TGCGCCAGCAGCCAAGAGCGTGGGACAGGATCCTACGAGCAGTACTTC
TRBJ1-2 - TRBV18 - CASSPSWEGRRLNHGYTF TGTGCCAGCTCACCAAGCTGGGAGGGGAGACGGCTTAACCATGGCTACACCTTC
TRBJ2-3 - TRBV24-1 TRBD2 CATSDSTIAGGATDTQYF TGTGCCACCAGTGACTCTACGATAGCGGGGGGAGCCACAGATACGCAGTATTTT
TRBJ2-3 - TRBV25-1 - CASSWAGGAADTQYF TGTGCCAGCAGTTGGGCTGGGGGGGCCGCGGATACGCAGTATTTT
TRBJ2-1 - TRBV4-3 - CASSQEDATFMKQFF TGCGCCAGCAGCCAAGAGGATGCCACCTTTATGAAGCAGTTCTTC
TRBJ1-1 once TRBV15 - CATSRGPAMNTEAFF TGTGCCACCAGCAGAGGTCCAGCTATGAACACTGAAGCTTTCTTT
TRBJ2-5 - TRBV7-2 - CASQTGRGETQYF TGTGCCAGCCAGACAGGACGAGGAGAGACCCAGTACTTC
TRBJ2-1 - TRBV7-2 TRBD2 CASSLGTAGAHRFF TGTGCCAGCAGCTTAGGTACAGCGGGGGCCCACCGGTTCTTC
TRBJ1-2 few TRBV28 - CASSSQPGQLYGYTF TGTGCCAGCAGTTCACAACCGGGACAACTCTATGGCTACACCTTC
TRBJ1-1 - TRBV7-9 - CASSPIGTWTEAFF TGTGCCAGCAGCCCGATCGGGACATGGACTGAAGCTTTCTTT
TRBJ1-1 - TRBV5-1 - CASSLPGRPEAFF TGCGCCAGCAGCTTGCCAGGGCGCCCTGAAGCTTTCTTT
TRBJ2-3 - TRBV12-3/TRBV12-4 - CASSLGDTSSTDTQYF TGTGCCAGCAGTTTAGGAGATACCTCTAGCACAGATACGCAGTATTTT
TRBJ2-5 - TRBV10-2 - CASSDFVGRGYQETQYF TGCGCCAGCAGCGACTTCGTGGGGAGGGGGTACCAAGAGACCCAGTACTTC
TRBJ2-5 - TRBV5-1 - CASSLVTRYQETQYF TGCGCCAGCAGCTTGGTTACCAGGTACCAAGAGACCCAGTACTTC
TRBJ2-7 few TRBV6-2/TRBV6-3 TRBD2 CASSYRGEGEQYF TGTGCCAGCAGTTACCGGGGGGAAGGCGAGCAGTACTTC
TRBJ1-1 - TRBV20-1 - CSLSPDRNTEAFF TGCAGCCTCAGCCCCGACAGAAACACTGAAGCTTTCTTT
TRBJ2-2 - TRBV11-3 - CASSRLSNTGELFF TGTGCCAGCAGCAGACTTTCGAACACCGGGGAGCTGTTTTTT